The 21 T cell receptor beta chains below were found in one sample sequenced in a study of T cell responses to AZD1222 COVID-19 vaccine. Assay used: immunoSEQ multiplex PCR; TCRdb lists only in-frame clones, some missing. The data contain about 67,000 clones, around four fifths of them seen just once; the ten biggest clones take up about 6.1%. Sequenced material: peripheral blood, taken 28 days after the second AZD1222 dose. Every receptor here comes from an adult who received the AZD1222 COVID-19 vaccine.

V gene TRBV2 combines with J gene TRBJ2-3; 14 bases map to TRBD2. CDR3 length: 16 amino acids. V shed 5 bases, J shed 4 bases, and the junction held 5 bases outside the gene matches. Germline values: CDR1 SNHLY, CDR2 FYNNEI. The CDR3 protein is CASSPRTSGGSDTQYF. The CDR3 DNA reads as TGTGCCAGCAGTCCCCGGACTAGCGGGGGGTCAGATACGCAGTATTTT.

V gene TRBV6-2 or TRBV6-3 combines with J gene TRBJ1-5, with D tentatively TRBD1 (5 bases). Germline assignment: CDR1 MNHEY and CDR2 SVGEGT. The CDR3 loop spans 13 amino acids. Trimming took 4 bases from V and 5 from J, leaving 9 bases between them. CDR3 sequence: CASSWAGYQPQHF. The CDR3 DNA reads as TGTGCCAGCAGTTGGGCAGGGTATCAGCCCCAGCATTTT.

This clone appeared once. The chain recombines TRBV3-1 (or the pseudogene TRBV3-2) with TRBJ1-4; D gene ambiguous. Germline V gene sequence: CDR1 LGHDT, CDR2 YNNKEL (reference sequence). The CDR3 is 14 amino acids. V lost 2 bases and J lost 4, with 8 bases in between. The CDR3 nucleotides read TGTGCCAGCAGCCAATTGAGGGATAATGAAAAACTGTTTTTT. Translation: CASSQLRDNEKLFF.

The genes are TRBV19 and TRBJ2-7; weak D call: TRBD1 (6 bases). V was trimmed by 7 bases and J by 0 bases, leaving 16 bases between them. Germline V gene data show CDR1 as LNHDA and CDR2 as SQIVND (reference sequence). The CDR3 consists of 15 residues. CDR3 region: CASTQGTASSYEQYF. The CDR3 region has the DNA TGTGCCAGTACCCAGGGGACGGCTAGCTCCTACGAGCAGTACTTC.

V usage is TRBV19 and J usage is TRBJ1-5; tentative D call: TRBD1 (6 bases). In germline, CDR1 is LNHDA, CDR2 SQIVND (reference sequence). The CDR3 sequence is 15 residues long. The V and J ends lost 4 bases and 0 bases respectively, with 10 bases between them. CDR3 coding DNA: TGTGCCAGTAGTACCAGGGGAAATAGCAATCAGCCCCAGCATTTT. Protein: CASSTRGNSNQPQHF. Full variable domain (outside the CDR3, taken from reference TRBV19 and TRBJ1-5): DGGITQSPKYLFRKEGQNVTLSCEQNLNHDAMYWYRQDPGQGLRLIYYSQIVNDFQKGDIAEGYSVSREKKESFPLTVTSAQKNPTAFYLCASSTRGNSNQPQHFGDGTRLSIL.

The gene calls are TRBV29-1 and TRBJ1-1; D call uncertain. The CDR3 extends over 10 amino acids. V was cut by 5 bases and J by 5 bases, with 6 bases left in between. Germline V gene sequence: CDR1 SQVTM, CDR2 ANQGSEA. The CDR3 sequence is CSVTVTEAFF. The CDR3 DNA reads as TGCAGCGTTACTGTAACTGAAGCTTTCTTT.

V usage is TRBV3-1 (or the pseudogene TRBV3-2) and J usage is TRBJ2-2; the match to TRBD2 covers 10 bases. There are 15 residues in the CDR3. CDR1 is LGHDT, CDR2 YNNKEL, per germline (reference sequence). Unmatched junction bases numbered 6, after V lost 4 bases and J lost 7 bases. This CDR3 is CASSPGLAFFGELFF. The CDR3 coding sequence is TGTGCCAGCAGCCCGGGACTAGCGTTTTTCGGGGAGCTGTTTTTT.

CDR3 sequence: CASSLGNQPQHF. The CDR3 DNA reads as TGTGCCAGTTCGTTGGGCAATCAGCCCCAGCATTTT. The rearrangement uses TRBV6-5 and TRBJ1-5, with unresolved D. With 9 bases removed from V and 2 bases from J, the gap between germline ends came to 8 bases. There are 12 residues in the CDR3. Germline CDR1 reads MNHEY; CDR2 reads SVGAGI.

V and J are TRBV19 and TRBJ2-5; tentative D call: TRBD1 (6 bases). CDR3 length: 14 residues. The V and J ends lost 6 bases and 5 bases respectively, with 16 bases between them. Germline V gene lookup returns CDR1 LNHDA and CDR2 SQIVND (reference sequence). The CDR3 DNA reads TGTGCCAGTAGCCCGGGACAAAGATGGGAGACCCAGTACTTC. It codes for CASSPGQRWETQYF. Full variable domain (outside the CDR3, taken from reference TRBV19 and TRBJ2-5): DGGITQSPKYLFRKEGQNVTLSCEQNLNHDAMYWYRQDPGQGLRLIYYSQIVNDFQKGDIAEGYSVSREKKESFPLTVTSAQKNPTAFYLCASSPGQRWETQYFGPGTRLLVL.

V usage is TRBV19 and J usage is TRBJ2-3; unclear D gene. The CDR3 contains 14 residues. Germline CDR1 is LNHDA and CDR2 is SQIVND (reference sequence). Trimming removed 1 base from V and 0 bases from J, with 5 bases in between. The chain's CDR3 is CASSIVTSTDTQYF. The CDR3, as DNA: TGTGCCAGTAGTATAGTAACGAGCACAGATACGCAGTATTTT.

The rearrangement joins TRBV11-2 to TRBJ2-7; weak D call: TRBD2 (6 bases). The germline gives CDR1 SGHAT, CDR2 FQNNGV. Trimming removed 0 bases at V and 4 bases at J, with 10 bases between. This CDR3 contains 14 residues. This CDR3 is CASSLEWGGYEQYF. CDR3 nucleotide sequence: TGTGCCAGCAGCTTAGAGTGGGGAGGATACGAGCAGTACTTC.

This clone was seen a few times. This chain links TRBV4-2 with TRBJ1-6, with 8 positions matching TRBD1. The CDR3 spans 15 residues. V was clipped by 4 bases and J by 7 bases; unmatched bases: 6. The germline CDR1 and CDR2 sequences are LGHNA and YNFKEQ. The CDR3 loop is CASSRKGQENSPLHF. The CDR3 DNA reads TGTGCCAGCAGCCGGAAGGGACAGGAAAATTCACCCCTCCACTTT.

Worth noting for this clone: The junction and the germline gene differ at one end; a read error may be behind it. This sequence joins TRBV5-1 and TRBJ1-6; D may be TRBD1 (5 bases). Per the germline V gene, CDR1 is SGHRS and CDR2 is YFSETQ. There are 16 residues in the CDR3. The CDR3 loop is CASSGNRDSNNSPLHF. The CDR3 DNA reads TGCGCCAGCAGCGGAAACCGGGACTCCAATAATTCACCCCTCCACTTT.

The CDR3 protein is CATSRGGTSGGELFF. The CDR3 DNA reads TGTGCCACCAGCAGGGGTGGGACTAGCGGCGGGGAGCTGTTTTTT. The rearrangement uses TRBV15 and TRBJ2-2; 11 bases map to TRBD2. The CDR3 contains 15 residues. V shed 3 bases, J shed 7 bases, and the junction held 4 bases outside the gene matches. In germline, CDR1 is LNHNV, CDR2 YYDKDF (reference sequence).

J is TRBJ2-5 and V is TRBV2, with unresolved D. Trimming cost V 2 bases and J 7 bases, with 14 bases left between them. There are 14 residues in the CDR3. CDR1 is SNHLY, CDR2 FYNNEI, per germline. CDR3: CASSEMSTLGTQYF. Here the CDR3 DNA reads TGTGCCAGCAGTGAAATGAGTACTCTCGGGACCCAGTACTTC.

This sequence joins TRBV28 and TRBJ2-7, with TRBD2 as a possible D gene (6 bases). Germline values: CDR1 MDHEN, CDR2 SYDVKM. This CDR3 is built from 14 residues. The V end was cut by 8 bases, the J end by 5 bases, with 19 bases between. CDR3 in DNA: TGTGCCAGCGGGTCGCCGGGACTCCACCACGAGCAGTACTTC. Amino acid sequence: CASGSPGLHHEQYF.

The CDR3 loop reads CASSFAGLGDTEAFF. DNA for the CDR3: TGTGCCAGCAGCTTTGCAGGGTTGGGAGACACTGAAGCTTTCTTT. The J gene is TRBJ1-1, the V gene TRBV3-1 (or the pseudogene TRBV3-2); perhaps TRBD1 as D (5 bases). The V gene lost 5 bases and the J gene lost 3 bases, with 16 bases spanning the gap. The CDR3 extends over 15 amino acids. Per the germline V gene, CDR1 is LGHDT and CDR2 is YNNKEL (reference sequence).

The chain carries TRBV2 and TRBJ1-5, with D perhaps TRBD1 (5 bases). The V gene lost 1 base and the J gene lost 1 base, with 8 bases spanning the gap. This CDR3 has 15 amino acids. CDR1 and CDR2 from the germline V gene are SNHLY and FYNNEI. The CDR3 loop reads CASSEEGQSNQPQHF. In DNA form, the CDR3 reads TGTGCCAGCAGTGAAGAGGGGCAGAGCAATCAGCCCCAGCATTTT.

The gene calls are TRBV7-9 and TRBJ2-1; tentatively, D is TRBD2 (6 bases). The V gene's germline CDR1 is SEHNR and CDR2 FQNEAQ (reference sequence). Trimming shortened V by 7 bases and J by 4 bases, and 17 bases separated the two germline ends. This CDR3 contains 15 residues. This chain's CDR3 is CASNPGVAAYNEQFF. CDR3 sequence (DNA): TGTGCCAGCAACCCTGGGGTAGCGGCGTACAATGAGCAGTTCTTC.

V gene TRBV6-1 combines with J gene TRBJ1-5; D remains ambiguous. The V end lost 1 base, the J end lost 5 bases, and 27 bases lay between the germline ends. The CDR3 contains 20 residues. Per the germline V gene, CDR1 is MNHNS and CDR2 is SASEGT. The CDR3 region is CASSEEVPRRGPAGDQPQHF. CDR3 coding DNA: TGTGCCAGCAGTGAAGAAGTGCCTCGGAGAGGTCCTGCCGGAGATCAGCCCCAGCATTTT.

This rearrangement joins TRBV7-8 to TRBJ1-6; 9 bases are shared with TRBD1. Trimming at V came to 2 bases and at J to 10 bases, leaving 3 bases not matched to a gene. The length of the CDR3 is 14 residues. Germline lookup yields CDR1 SGHVS and CDR2 FQNEAQ. For the CDR3, the DNA is TGTGCCAGCAGCTTAACAGGGGGCGAATCACCCCTCCACTTT. Translating it yields CASSLTGGESPLHF.